Listed below are T cell receptor beta chains from one sample, sequenced in a study of vaccination effects on CD4 cells after COVID-19. Their cognate antigens are unknown. Only in-frame clones appear in the TCRdb table, and some are missing; sequencing was by immunoSEQ multiplex PCR. This table has about 38,000 clones, roughly four fifths appearing once. This sample comprised CD4+ T cells from PBMCs cultured with HCoV-NL63 spike peptides, obtained after COVID-19 vaccination. The origin of the receptors is a human donor who received a COVID-19 vaccine. Some clones in this sample may be carry-over from other donors' samples. The conserved cysteine and the conserved F or W are not part of the CDR3 here. Each record gives: V gene, CDR3 protein.

TRBV27	ASTDYQPQH
TRBV6-5	ASSTQRGNTIY
TRBV6-5	ASLSGGTGYNEQF
TRBV19	ASSGQGARTEAF
TRBV18	ASSQAPQETQY
TRBV18	ASSPGGNTEAF
TRBV24-1	ATSDSSTNQPQH
TRBV6-5	ASRISGATETQY
TRBV5-8	ASSPGYGYT
TRBV7-3	ASSLTPGVNTEAF